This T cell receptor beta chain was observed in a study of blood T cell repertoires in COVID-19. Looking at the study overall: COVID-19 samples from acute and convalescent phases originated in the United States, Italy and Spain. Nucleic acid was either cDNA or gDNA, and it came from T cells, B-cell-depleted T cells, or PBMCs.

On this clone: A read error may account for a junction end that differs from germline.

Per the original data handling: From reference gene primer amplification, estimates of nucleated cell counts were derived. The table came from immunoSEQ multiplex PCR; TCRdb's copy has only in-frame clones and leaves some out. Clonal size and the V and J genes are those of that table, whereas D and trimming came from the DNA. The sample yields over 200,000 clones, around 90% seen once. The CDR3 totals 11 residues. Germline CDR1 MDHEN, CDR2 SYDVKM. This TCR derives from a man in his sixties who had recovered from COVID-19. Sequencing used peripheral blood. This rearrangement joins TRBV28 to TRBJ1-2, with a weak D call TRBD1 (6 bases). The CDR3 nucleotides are TGTGCCAGCAGTCCGACCACAGGGTTAGCCTTC. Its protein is CASSPTTGLAF.